A selection of T cell receptor beta chains follows, all from one sample in a study of technical replicates of blood from a few donors. The assay was immunoSEQ multiplex PCR, and TCRdb's table has in-frame clones only and misses some. The sample holds tens of thousands of clones; approximately 94% are singletons and the top ten take over 2.5%. Sequenced input: PBMCs. The receptors derive from a human donor in good health. Some clones in this sample may be carry-over from other donors' samples. CDR3s leave out the opening cysteine and the closing phenylalanine or tryptophan. The D gene is left open where the match is weak.

v_gene: TRBV7-3
d_gene: TRBD2
j_gene: TRBJ2-5
CDR3aa: ASSYGTSGRETQY

v_gene: TRBV7-9
d_gene: NA
j_gene: TRBJ1-2
CDR3aa: ASSLAGEGQERYGYT

v_gene: TRBV4-2
d_gene: NA
j_gene: TRBJ1-3
CDR3aa: ASSQAGARGGNTIY

v_gene: TRBV6-5
d_gene: NA
j_gene: TRBJ2-7
CDR3aa: ASSYSGQGSPYEQY

v_gene: TRBV4-1
d_gene: NA
j_gene: TRBJ2-1
CDR3aa: ASSQDRGTGLYEQF

v_gene: TRBV18
d_gene: NA
j_gene: TRBJ1-6
CDR3aa: ASSPPIGVSSPLH

v_gene: TRBV7-2
d_gene: NA
j_gene: TRBJ1-1
CDR3aa: ASSLVGQGNTEAF

v_gene: TRBV7-2
d_gene: NA
j_gene: TRBJ1-2
CDR3aa: ASSPGAGFYGYT

v_gene: TRBV19
d_gene: NA
j_gene: TRBJ2-6
CDR3aa: ASSPLEAGANVLT

v_gene: TRBV30
d_gene: NA
j_gene: TRBJ2-7
CDR3aa: AWSGEYSYEQY

v_gene: TRBV7-2
d_gene: NA
j_gene: TRBJ2-5
CDR3aa: ASSLEGTFGETQY

v_gene: TRBV4-1
d_gene: TRBD2
j_gene: TRBJ2-7
CDR3aa: ASSQDILAGWYEQY

v_gene: TRBV9
d_gene: TRBD1
j_gene: TRBJ2-5
CDR3aa: ASSVAGTDQETQY

v_gene: TRBV5-1
d_gene: NA
j_gene: TRBJ1-5
CDR3aa: ASSLAGNSNQPQH

v_gene: TRBV15
d_gene: NA
j_gene: TRBJ2-6
CDR3aa: ATSRDRGSGANVLT

v_gene: TRBV15
d_gene: TRBD2
j_gene: TRBJ2-7
CDR3aa: ATSRGAGGLYEQY

v_gene: TRBV7-8
d_gene: TRBD1
j_gene: TRBJ1-5
CDR3aa: ASSLAAQGVNQPQH

v_gene: TRBV30
d_gene: NA
j_gene: TRBJ1-5
CDR3aa: AWSVKSATGNQPQH

v_gene: TRBV5-1
d_gene: TRBD2
j_gene: TRBJ2-1
CDR3aa: ASSHGTSGYIPDNEQF

v_gene: TRBV4-3
d_gene: NA
j_gene: TRBJ2-7
CDR3aa: ASSHRTVLPYEQY

v_gene: TRBV7-3
d_gene: TRBD1
j_gene: TRBJ2-1
CDR3aa: ASSLIPGQVGEQF

v_gene: TRBV5-1
d_gene: TRBD2
j_gene: TRBJ2-5
CDR3aa: ASSFPAGESETQY

v_gene: TRBV9
d_gene: NA
j_gene: TRBJ1-1
CDR3aa: ASSWRGAGTEAF

v_gene: TRBV7-8
d_gene: TRBD2
j_gene: TRBJ2-2
CDR3aa: ASSLREGSNTGELF

v_gene: TRBV6-5
d_gene: TRBD2
j_gene: TRBJ2-1
CDR3aa: ASSLSGSAYNEQF

v_gene: TRBV2
d_gene: TRBD2
j_gene: TRBJ2-1
CDR3aa: ASSDAPSGGDEQF

v_gene: TRBV9
d_gene: TRBD1
j_gene: TRBJ2-7
CDR3aa: ASTDEDRGRLY

v_gene: TRBV7-9
d_gene: TRBD2
j_gene: TRBJ2-1
CDR3aa: ASSIMTLTSGNEQF

v_gene: TRBV27
d_gene: TRBD2
j_gene: TRBJ2-7
CDR3aa: ASSLGGGRSSYEQY

v_gene: TRBV4-1
d_gene: NA
j_gene: TRBJ2-7
CDR3aa: ASSQFQGVYEQY

v_gene: TRBV19
d_gene: NA
j_gene: TRBJ1-1
CDR3aa: ASTPRGATNTEAF

v_gene: TRBV2
d_gene: NA
j_gene: TRBJ1-5
CDR3aa: ASSWDSGGVQPQH

v_gene: TRBV9
d_gene: NA
j_gene: TRBJ1-5
CDR3aa: ASSVPRLHWPQH

v_gene: TRBV10-3
d_gene: TRBD1
j_gene: TRBJ1-3
CDR3aa: AAGQGVLSSGNTIY

v_gene: TRBV6-6
d_gene: TRBD1
j_gene: TRBJ2-7
CDR3aa: ASSPRTGEMEQY

v_gene: TRBV7-6
d_gene: TRBD1
j_gene: TRBJ2-7
CDR3aa: ASSPGTGLVYEQY

v_gene: TRBV5-4
d_gene: NA
j_gene: TRBJ2-7
CDR3aa: ASSRWRGYEQY

v_gene: TRBV4-1
d_gene: NA
j_gene: TRBJ1-2
CDR3aa: ASSQGLWTGGYT

v_gene: TRBV5-1
d_gene: NA
j_gene: TRBJ1-2
CDR3aa: ASSLGTDANYGYT

v_gene: TRBV7-6
d_gene: TRBD2
j_gene: TRBJ2-1
CDR3aa: ASSPGGRADEQF

v_gene: TRBV2
d_gene: TRBD1
j_gene: TRBJ1-1
CDR3aa: ASSERGQSEAF

v_gene: TRBV7-8
d_gene: NA
j_gene: TRBJ2-5
CDR3aa: ASSLRGGETQY

v_gene: TRBV18
d_gene: TRBD1
j_gene: TRBJ2-2
CDR3aa: ASSRRTGENTGELF

v_gene: TRBV5-4
d_gene: TRBD1
j_gene: TRBJ2-6
CDR3aa: ASSEDRGLPGANVLT

v_gene: TRBV27
d_gene: TRBD1
j_gene: TRBJ1-5
CDR3aa: ASSPQGASKGNQPQH

v_gene: TRBV6-6
d_gene: TRBD1
j_gene: TRBJ1-2
CDR3aa: ASSTGQVHYGYT

v_gene: TRBV10-3
d_gene: NA
j_gene: TRBJ2-2
CDR3aa: ATLDSGGPPNTGELF

v_gene: TRBV6-4
d_gene: TRBD1
j_gene: TRBJ2-3
CDR3aa: ASSGTGEGTDTQY

v_gene: TRBV4-2
d_gene: TRBD1
j_gene: TRBJ2-7
CDR3aa: ASSQGSGTGEQY

v_gene: TRBV15
d_gene: TRBD1
j_gene: TRBJ2-1
CDR3aa: ATSSGQGSYNEQF

v_gene: TRBV7-2
d_gene: TRBD1
j_gene: TRBJ1-6
CDR3aa: ASSLSRQGASPLH

v_gene: TRBV6-5
d_gene: NA
j_gene: TRBJ1-1
CDR3aa: ASSSITYEAF

v_gene: TRBV7-9
d_gene: TRBD2
j_gene: TRBJ2-3
CDR3aa: ASSLTSGRRTDTQY

v_gene: TRBV2
d_gene: NA
j_gene: TRBJ1-5
CDR3aa: ASMGQNSNQPQH